The clone carrying this TCR beta chain was detected a few times. As yet, its antigen is unknown. The V and J ends lost 0 bases and 4 bases, in that order; junction bases with no gene match: 0. The length of the CDR3 is 15 residues. Germline CDR1 reads SGHDN; CDR2 reads FVKESK. The authors obtained PBMCs from over 8.5 ml of fresh peripheral blood. Amplification yielded TCR beta CDR3 regions, with RNA transcripts as the source. HTBI primers were employed in a first-round RT-PCR of the TCR CDR3. TCRdb recomputed calls from the multiplex PCR reads with MiXCR, one row per CDR3 protein. The sample records approximately 600,000 distinct CDR3 sequences, roughly 13% being singletons. This record comes from a study of T cells in Graves' hyperthyroidism and ophthalmopathy. Findings and caveats of the study: Expanded thyroid clonotypes (above 0.001) were mostly also found in blood. Ophthalmopathy onset followed model prediction by a median approximately seven months.

Sequences were obtained from blood. This sequence originates from a young woman with Graves' hyperthyroidism that later progressed to Graves' ophthalmopathy. The chain employs TRBV14 and TRBJ2-7; 13 bases fit TRBD2. The chain's CDR3 is CASSQEGLAGYEQYF. The CDR3 DNA reads as TGTGCCAGCAGCCAAGAGGGACTAGCGGGATACGAGCAGTACTTC.